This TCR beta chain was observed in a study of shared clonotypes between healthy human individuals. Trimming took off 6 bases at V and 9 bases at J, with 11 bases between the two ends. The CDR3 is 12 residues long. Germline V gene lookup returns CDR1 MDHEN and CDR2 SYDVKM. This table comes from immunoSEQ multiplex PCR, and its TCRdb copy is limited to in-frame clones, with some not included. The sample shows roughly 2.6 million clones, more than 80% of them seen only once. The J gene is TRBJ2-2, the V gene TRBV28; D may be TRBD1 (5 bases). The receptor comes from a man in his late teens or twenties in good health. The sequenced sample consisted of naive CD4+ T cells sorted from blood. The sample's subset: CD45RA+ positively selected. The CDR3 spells CASRRDSRELFF. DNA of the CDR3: TGTGCCAGCAGACGAGACAGCAGGGAGCTGTTTTTT.